Listed below are T cell receptor beta chains from one sample, sequenced in a study of T cells expressing NK-cell markers. TCRdb reprocessed the 5' RACE reads, with one entry per CDR3 protein and no DNA. Here the sample table reports 350,000 to 500,000 distinct CDR3 sequences. The sequencing input was blood T cells: a sorted CD56 or NKG2C T cell subset, CD4+ or CD8+ T cells, or bulk PBMC T cells (not recorded which). The receptors were gathered from a woman between 18 and 75 years old in good health. The CDR3 runs from the conserved cysteine through the conserved F or W. Fields, in order: J gene, V gene, CDR3 protein.

J: TRBJ2-7
V: TRBV6-2/TRBV6-3
CDR3: CASSYSKRGPLEQYF

J: TRBJ1-1
V: TRBV7-6
CDR3: CASSASLGTTEAFF

J: TRBJ2-2
V: TRBV14
CDR3: CASSHPGHLNTGELFF

J: TRBJ2-3
V: TRBV29-1
CDR3: CSSSPAGQNTDTQYF

J: TRBJ1-1
V: TRBV20-1
CDR3: CSATPQENLRDTEAFF

J: TRBJ2-7
V: TRBV7-9
CDR3: CASSLAPGLAGEQYF

J: TRBJ2-5
V: TRBV19
CDR3: CASSSGYQETQYF

J: TRBJ2-5
V: TRBV7-2
CDR3: CASSLVVNLVGETQYF

J: TRBJ1-2
V: TRBV5-6
CDR3: CASSLIRGNYGYTF

J: TRBJ2-1
V: TRBV25-1
CDR3: CASSDSGDREQFF

J: TRBJ1-1
V: TRBV19
CDR3: CASSVRQGRGTEAFF

J: TRBJ2-5
V: TRBV5-1
CDR3: CASSVSSGKETQYF

J: TRBJ2-1
V: TRBV6-2/TRBV6-3
CDR3: CASDVRNSYNEQFF

J: TRBJ2-1
V: TRBV6-1
CDR3: CASRGAEKNNEQFF

J: TRBJ2-3
V: TRBV12-3/TRBV12-4
CDR3: CASSGHPTDTQYF

J: TRBJ2-1
V: TRBV20-1
CDR3: CSASGRVYSSYNEQFF

J: TRBJ2-7
V: TRBV6-5
CDR3: CASSYRQGSNEQYF

J: TRBJ1-2
V: TRBV19
CDR3: CASGIQGYGYTF

J: TRBJ1-1
V: TRBV7-2
CDR3: CASSPAQGTTEAFF

J: TRBJ2-1
V: TRBV7-9
CDR3: CASRLDSDEQFF

J: TRBJ2-1
V: TRBV3-1
CDR3: CASSQRTSGRVDEQFF

J: TRBJ1-1
V: TRBV7-2
CDR3: CASTPDWGDGAFF

J: TRBJ1-3
V: TRBV28
CDR3: CASSFQFPAGRDTIYF

J: TRBJ2-7
V: TRBV29-1
CDR3: CSVDDKQGYEQYF

J: TRBJ1-1
V: TRBV28
CDR3: CASTFGGVNTEAFF

J: TRBJ1-1
V: TRBV24-1
CDR3: CATPNDRVNTEAFF

J: TRBJ1-2
V: TRBV9
CDR3: CASSADGGNYGYTF

J: TRBJ2-1
V: TRBV7-3
CDR3: CASGSPDRYYNEQFF

J: TRBJ2-1
V: TRBV27
CDR3: CASSLLLSNEQFF

J: TRBJ2-2
V: TRBV19
CDR3: CASTDWGAGTGELFF

J: TRBJ2-1
V: TRBV12-3/TRBV12-4
CDR3: CASSSGQYNEQFF

J: TRBJ1-1
V: TRBV15
CDR3: CATSRVDTEAFF

J: TRBJ2-1
V: TRBV9
CDR3: CASAGQRGSYNEQFF

J: TRBJ2-2
V: TRBV6-5
CDR3: CASSAQGARYGGDTGELFF